Each of the 18 T cell receptor beta chains below was sequenced from the same sample in a study of blood T cell repertoires in COVID-19. Method: immunoSEQ multiplex PCR; TCRdb's copy keeps in-frame clones and lacks some. The data contain about 210,000 clones, 75% to 85% of them singletons. The sample was peripheral blood. All receptors derive from a human donor in a cohort sampled during active COVID-19.

The chain carries TRBV2 and TRBJ2-7; 9 bases map to TRBD2. The CDR3 runs 13 residues. Germline loops: CDR1 SNHLY, CDR2 FYNNEI. Trimming at V came to 6 bases and at J to 3 bases, leaving 3 bases not matched to a gene. Here the CDR3 DNA reads TGTGCCAGCAGGGCACTAGCGGGCTACGAGCAGTACTTC. Its translation: CASRALAGYEQYF. Based on the CDR3 plus reference TRBV2 and TRBJ2-7, the full variable domain is EPEVTQTPSHQVTQMGQEVILRCVPISNHLYFYWYRQILGQKVEFLVSFYNNEISEKSEIFDDQFSVERPDGSNFTLKIRSTKLEDSAMYFCASRALAGYEQYFGPGTRLTVT.

This chain joins TRBV27 and TRBJ1-2; TRBD1 matches at 9 bases. The V gene end was trimmed by 8 bases and the J gene end by 7 bases; junction bases not matched to a gene: 11. In germline, CDR1 is MNHEY, CDR2 SMNVEV (reference sequence). The CDR3 has 14 amino acids. CDR3 nucleotide sequence: TGTGCCAGCGGAGCGGACAGGGGCAGAAGTGGCTACACCTTC. This translates into CASGADRGRSGYTF.

The V call is TRBV19, the J call TRBJ1-2, with TRBD1 matching 8 bases. V shed 6 bases and J 4 bases; nucleotides not matched to a gene: 7. In germline, CDR1 is LNHDA, CDR2 SQIVND (reference sequence). The CDR3 length is 14 residues. The CDR3 bases are TGTGCCAGTAGACCAGGGGGCGCAGGCTATGGCTACACCTTC. Its translation is CASRPGGAGYGYTF.

This chain uses TRBV19 with TRBJ2-5, with no clear D. The V and J ends lost 3 bases and 3 bases respectively, with 8 bases between them. In germline, CDR1 is LNHDA, CDR2 SQIVND (reference sequence). There are 13 residues in the CDR3. CDR3: CASSIPEEETQYF. DNA for the CDR3: TGTGCCAGTAGTATCCCAGAAGAAGAGACCCAGTACTTC.

The chain uses TRBV5-1 and TRBJ2-1; a possible D gene is TRBD2 (6 bases). The CDR3 consists of 14 residues. Trimming removed 4 bases from V and 6 bases from J, with 14 bases in between. Germline V gene sequence: CDR1 SGHRS, CDR2 YFSETQ. CDR3 nucleotides: TGCGCCAGCAGCCTTGGGGGAGGACCCAATGAGCAGTTCTTC. Its translation: CASSLGGGPNEQFF.

This clone was detected a few times. The genes are TRBV4-3 and TRBJ1-2, with no clear D. CDR3 size: 14 residues. In germline, CDR1 is LGHNA, CDR2 YSLEER. The V and J ends lost 0 bases and 2 bases respectively, with 7 bases between them. The CDR3: CASSQEEGNYGYTF. CDR3 bases: TGCGCCAGCAGCCAAGAGGAGGGCAACTATGGCTACACCTTC.

V usage is TRBV24-1 and J usage is TRBJ2-1; 9 nucleotides line up with TRBD1. Germline V lookup: CDR1 KGHDR, CDR2 SFDVKD. The CDR3 has 21 amino acids. Trimming removed 0 bases from V and 9 bases from J; junction bases left unmatched: 23. The CDR3, as DNA: TGTGCCACCAGTGATTTGCCCCGGACAGGGGCGCCAAGGGGGGAGTACGGTGAGCAGTTCTTC. As protein: CATSDLPRTGAPRGEYGEQFF.

This clone was seen more than once but under ten times. V and J are TRBV7-2 and TRBJ1-6, with D perhaps TRBD1 (5 bases). The CDR3 runs 15 residues. The V end was cut by 4 bases, the J end by 10 bases, with 17 bases between. Germline V lookup: CDR1 SGHTA, CDR2 FQGNSA. CDR3 DNA sequence: TGTGCCAGCAGCTCCCGGTTAGGGGCGGGGTCACCCCTCCACTTT. Encoded protein: CASSSRLGAGSPLHF.

This chain joins TRBV5-1 and TRBJ2-7, with D maybe TRBD2 (6 bases). Trimming removed 4 bases from V and 3 bases from J, with 20 bases in between. The CDR3 loop spans 16 amino acids. In germline, CDR1 is SGHRS, CDR2 YFSETQ. CDR3 nucleotides: TGCGCCAGCAGCAAACTCGGTGGATGGGAGGACTACGAGCAGTACTTC. Translation gives CASSKLGGWEDYEQYF.

The chain joins TRBV2 to TRBJ1-5; D not resolved. Trimming stripped 7 bases from V and 5 bases from J, with 12 bases between. The CDR3 extends over 13 amino acids. Germline CDR1 is SNHLY and CDR2 is FYNNEI. DNA of the CDR3: TGTGCCAGCACCCGGAGTATTTATCAGCCCCAGCATTTT. Its translation is CASTRSIYQPQHF.

The rearrangement joins TRBV2 to TRBJ1-2, with TRBD1 matching over 11 bases. V was clipped by 5 bases and J by 6 bases; unmatched bases: 5. Germline V lookup: CDR1 SNHLY, CDR2 FYNNEI. This CDR3 is 14 amino acids long. CDR3 protein: CASSRDRGRDGYTF. CDR3 DNA sequence: TGTGCCAGCAGTAGGGACAGGGGGAGGGATGGCTACACCTTC.

V is TRBV7-9 and J is TRBJ1-4; TRBD1 might be the D (5 bases). The germline CDR1 and CDR2 sequences are SEHNR and FQNEAQ (reference sequence). The CDR3 extends over 16 amino acids. V was cut by 5 bases and J by 0 bases, with 13 bases left in between. The CDR3 loop is CASSNGALSTNEKLFF. The CDR3 DNA reads as TGTGCCAGCAGCAATGGGGCCCTCTCAACTAATGAAAAACTGTTTTTT.

The chain joins TRBV5-1 to TRBJ2-1, with D tentatively TRBD2 (6 bases). The length of the CDR3 is 15 residues. Per the germline V gene, CDR1 is SGHRS and CDR2 is YFSETQ. Between the trimmed V and J ends, which lost 3 bases and 8 bases, there was a span of 18 bases. The CDR3 here is CASSWAGSGRDEQFF. The CDR3 DNA is TGCGCCAGCAGCTGGGCTGGGAGCGGGCGGGATGAGCAGTTCTTC.

The V gene is TRBV5-1, the J gene TRBJ2-3; 8 bases are shared with TRBD1. V was clipped by 7 bases and J by 3 bases; unmatched bases: 10. The CDR3 covers 15 residues. Germline values: CDR1 SGHRS, CDR2 YFSETQ. CDR3 DNA sequence: TGCGCCAGCCGATCCGACAGGGACAGGACAGATACGCAGTATTTT. It yields the protein CASRSDRDRTDTQYF.

This sequence joins TRBV11-2 and TRBJ2-1; 10 nucleotides match TRBD2. The CDR3 extends over 17 amino acids. After removal of 0 bases from V and 7 bases from J, the junction contained 9 bases not matched to a gene. Germline CDR1 reads SGHAT; CDR2 reads FQNNGV. The CDR3 protein is CASSLDGVLAGWNEQFF. CDR3 in DNA: TGTGCCAGCAGCTTAGACGGAGTACTAGCGGGGTGGAATGAGCAGTTCTTC.

A remark on this clone: Germline is not matched at one junction end, which may reflect a read error. The CDR3 here is CASREGTGSYEQYF. The CDR3 coding sequence is TGTGCCAGCCGTGAGGGGACAGGCTCCTACGAGCAGTACTTC. The chain couples TRBV2 to TRBJ2-7; 8 positions match TRBD1. CDR3 length equals 14 residues. Germline assignment: CDR1 SNHLY and CDR2 FYNNEI.

The chain joins TRBV7-9 to TRBJ2-1, with 8 bases lining up with TRBD2. With V trimmed by 7 bases and J by 5 bases, 10 bases remained unmatched. Germline CDR1 SEHNR, CDR2 FQNEAQ (reference sequence). There are 15 residues in the CDR3. The CDR3 coding sequence is TGTGCCAGCACCAAAAACGGGAGGGCACACAATGAGCAGTTCTTC. Translated, it gives CASTKNGRAHNEQFF.

The chain employs TRBV15 and TRBJ1-3; D uncertain. Germline V lookup: CDR1 LNHNV, CDR2 YYDKDF (reference sequence). V lost 0 bases, J lost 7 bases, and 10 bases lay in between. The CDR3 contains 14 residues. The CDR3 protein is CATSRDRGWNTIYF. CDR3 nucleotide sequence: TGTGCCACCAGCAGAGATCGAGGGTGGAACACCATATATTTT. The full variable domain, completed using reference TRBV15 and TRBJ1-3, is DAMVIQNPRYQVTQFGKPVTLSCSQTLNHNVMYWYQQKSSQAPKLLFHYYDKDFNNEADTPDNFQSRRPNTSFCFLDIRSPGLGDTAMYLCATSRDRGWNTIYFGEGSWLTVV.